The clone carrying this T cell receptor (beta chain) was detected only a few times. The antigen remains undetermined. This record belongs to a study of identical twins. The study's findings and limits: Out-of-frame alpha sequences shared between twins exhibited an excess of low generation probability.

TCRdb independently ran MiXCR on the 5' RACE reads; one entry per CDR3 protein. The data show more than 650,000 distinct CDR3 sequences, around 6.1% seen once. The V end lost 0 bases, the J end lost 8 bases, and 7 bases lay between the germline ends. The CDR3 sequence is 11 residues long. Germline loops: CDR1 GTSNPN, CDR2 SVGIG (reference sequence). The sequenced sample consisted of naive T cells sorted from blood. This clonotype was sampled from a man aged 18-30 years in good health. This rearrangement joins TRBV30 to TRBJ1-1; D not resolved. CDR3 sequence (DNA): TGTGCCTGGAGTGTACTTAGAGAAGCTTTCTTT. As protein: CAWSVLREAFF. The full variable domain, rest sourced from reference TRBV30 and TRBJ1-1, is SQTIHQWPATLVQPVGSPLSLECTVEGTSNPNLYWYRQAAGRGLQLLFYSVGIGQISSEVPQNLSASRPQDRQFILSSKKLLLSDSGFYLCAWSVLREAFFGQGTRLTVV.